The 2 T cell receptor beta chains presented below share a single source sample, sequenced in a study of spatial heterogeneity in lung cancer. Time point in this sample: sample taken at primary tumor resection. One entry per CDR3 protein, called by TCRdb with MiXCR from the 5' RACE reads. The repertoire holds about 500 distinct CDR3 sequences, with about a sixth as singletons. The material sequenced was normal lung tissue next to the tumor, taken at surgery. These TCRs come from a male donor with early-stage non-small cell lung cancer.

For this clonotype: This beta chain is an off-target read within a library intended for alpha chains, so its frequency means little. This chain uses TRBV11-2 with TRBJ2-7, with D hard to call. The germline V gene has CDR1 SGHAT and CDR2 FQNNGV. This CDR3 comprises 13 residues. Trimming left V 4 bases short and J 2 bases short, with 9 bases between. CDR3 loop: CASSSPGTYEQYF. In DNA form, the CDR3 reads TGTGCCAGCAGCTCCCCTGGGACCTACGAGCAGTACTTC.

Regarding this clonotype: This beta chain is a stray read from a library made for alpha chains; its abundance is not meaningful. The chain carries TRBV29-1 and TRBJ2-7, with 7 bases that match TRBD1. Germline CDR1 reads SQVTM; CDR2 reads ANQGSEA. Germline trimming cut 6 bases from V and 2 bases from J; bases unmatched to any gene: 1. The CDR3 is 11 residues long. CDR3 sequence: CSVGTAYEQYF. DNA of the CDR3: TGCAGCGTCGGGACAGCCTACGAGCAGTACTTC.